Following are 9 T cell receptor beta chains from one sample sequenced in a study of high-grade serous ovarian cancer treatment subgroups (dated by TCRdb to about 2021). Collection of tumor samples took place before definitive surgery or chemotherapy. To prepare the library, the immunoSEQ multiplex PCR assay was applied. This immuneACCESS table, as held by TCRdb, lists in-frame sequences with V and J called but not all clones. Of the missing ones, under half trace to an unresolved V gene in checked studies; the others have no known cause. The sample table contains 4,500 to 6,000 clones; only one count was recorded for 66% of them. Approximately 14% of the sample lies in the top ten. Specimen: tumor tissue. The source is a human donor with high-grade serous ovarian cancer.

The chain's CDR3 is CASSYFQGGNTEAFF. The DNA of the CDR3 is TGTGCCAGCAGTTACTTCCAAGGAGGGAACACTGAAGCTTTCTTT. The chain joins TRBV6-5 to TRBJ1-1; D unclear. The CDR3 covers 15 residues. Germline V gene data show CDR1 as MNHEY and CDR2 as SVGAGI. The V gene lost 1 base and the J gene lost 1 base, with 10 bases spanning the gap.

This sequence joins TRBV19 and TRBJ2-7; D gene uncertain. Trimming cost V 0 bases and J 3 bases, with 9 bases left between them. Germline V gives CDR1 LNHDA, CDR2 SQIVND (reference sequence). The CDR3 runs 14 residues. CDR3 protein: CASSIDGTVYEQYF. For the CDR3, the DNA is TGTGCCAGTAGTATAGATGGTACAGTCTACGAGCAGTACTTC.

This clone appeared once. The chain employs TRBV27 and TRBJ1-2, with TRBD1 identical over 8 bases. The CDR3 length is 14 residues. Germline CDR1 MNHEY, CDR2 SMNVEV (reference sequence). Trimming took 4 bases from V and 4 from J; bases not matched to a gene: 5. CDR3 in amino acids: CASSSQQGVYGYTF. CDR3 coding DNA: TGTGCCAGCAGTTCCCAACAGGGGGTCTATGGCTACACCTTC.

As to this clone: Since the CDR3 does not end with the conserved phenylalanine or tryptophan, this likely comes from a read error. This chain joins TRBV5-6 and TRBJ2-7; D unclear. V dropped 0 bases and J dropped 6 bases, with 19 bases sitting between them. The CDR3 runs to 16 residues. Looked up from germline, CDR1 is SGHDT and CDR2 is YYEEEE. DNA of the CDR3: TGTGCCAGCAGCTTGGAGGTAGGTAGGGTCCATCTCGAGCAGTACCTC. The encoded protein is CASSLEVGRVHLEQYL.

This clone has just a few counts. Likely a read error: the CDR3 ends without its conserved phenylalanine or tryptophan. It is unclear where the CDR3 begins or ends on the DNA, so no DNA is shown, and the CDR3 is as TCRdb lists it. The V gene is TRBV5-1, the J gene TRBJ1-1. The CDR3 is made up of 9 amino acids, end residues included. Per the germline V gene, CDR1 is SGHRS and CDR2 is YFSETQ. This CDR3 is CASSLRDPV.

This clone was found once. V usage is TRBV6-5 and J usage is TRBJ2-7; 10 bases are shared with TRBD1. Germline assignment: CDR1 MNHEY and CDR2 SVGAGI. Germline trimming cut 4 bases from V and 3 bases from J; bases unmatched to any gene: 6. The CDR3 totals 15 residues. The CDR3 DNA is TGTGCCAGCAGTTCGCCGGGACAGGGGTACTACGAGCAGTACTTC. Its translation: CASSSPGQGYYEQYF.

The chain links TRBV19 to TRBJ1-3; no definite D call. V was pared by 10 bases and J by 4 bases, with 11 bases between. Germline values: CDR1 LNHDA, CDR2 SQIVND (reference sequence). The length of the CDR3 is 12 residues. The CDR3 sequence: CATVTPGNTIYF. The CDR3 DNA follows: TGTGCCACCGTTACTCCGGGAAACACCATATATTTT.

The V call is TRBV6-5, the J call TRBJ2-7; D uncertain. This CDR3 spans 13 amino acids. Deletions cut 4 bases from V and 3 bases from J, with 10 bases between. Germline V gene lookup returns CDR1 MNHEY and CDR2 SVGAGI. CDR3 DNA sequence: TGTGCCAGCAGTTCCGTTTTAGGCTACGAGCAGTACTTC. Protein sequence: CASSSVLGYEQYF.

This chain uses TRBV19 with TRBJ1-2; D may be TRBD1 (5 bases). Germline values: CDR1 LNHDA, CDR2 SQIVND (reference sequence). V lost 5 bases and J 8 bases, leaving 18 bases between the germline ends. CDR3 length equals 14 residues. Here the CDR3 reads CASSPQGGRGGYTF. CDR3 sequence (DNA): TGTGCCAGTAGTCCTCAAGGAGGGCGGGGCGGCTACACCTTC. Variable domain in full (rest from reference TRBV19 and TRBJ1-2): DGGITQSPKYLFRKEGQNVTLSCEQNLNHDAMYWYRQDPGQGLRLIYYSQIVNDFQKGDIAEGYSVSREKKESFPLTVTSAQKNPTAFYLCASSPQGGRGGYTFGSGTRLTVV.